Each of the 14 T cell receptor beta chains below was sequenced from the same sample in a study of control samples from healthy donors and cancer patients. Sequencing was performed with immunoSEQ multiplex PCR; in TCRdb, only in-frame clones are kept and a portion is missing. The sample consists of under 100,000 clones, more than 80% of them appearing once. The sample was blood. Receptors were obtained from a woman in her thirties in good health.

The J gene is TRBJ2-3, the V gene TRBV10-3; D perhaps matches TRBD2 (6 bases). This CDR3 spans 13 amino acids. V shed 7 bases and J shed 4 bases, with 12 bases lying between them. Germline V gene data show CDR1 as ENHRY and CDR2 as SYGVKD. The CDR3 sequence: CAINGGTPDTQYF. In DNA, the CDR3 is TGTGCCATCAATGGCGGGACCCCAGATACGCAGTATTTT.

This chain links TRBV5-6 with TRBJ1-3, with D hard to call. V was trimmed by 0 bases and J by 0 bases, leaving 10 bases between them. This CDR3 contains 16 residues. Germline V gene lookup returns CDR1 SGHDT and CDR2 YYEEEE. The CDR3 nucleotides read TGTGCCAGCAGCTTGGAAATTGGGGACTCTGGAAACACCATATATTTT. Translated: CASSLEIGDSGNTIYF.

The V call is TRBV4-2, the J call TRBJ1-3; D remains ambiguous. The CDR3 totals 18 residues. CDR1 and CDR2 from the germline V gene are LGHNA and YNFKEQ. The V end was cut by 0 bases, the J end by 0 bases, with 15 bases between. DNA for the CDR3: TGTGCCAGCAGCCAAGAGATGGCAGGACCGACCTCTGGAAACACCATATATTTT. Protein product: CASSQEMAGPTSGNTIYF.

This chain connects TRBV29-1 to TRBJ2-5; 12 bases fit TRBD1. The germline V gene encodes CDR1 SQVTM and CDR2 ANQGSEA. V trimming: 4 bases; J trimming: 4 bases; junction bases outside the gene matches: 4. The CDR3 runs to 14 residues. For the CDR3, the DNA is TGCAGCGTTGTAGGGACAGGGGGCGTAGAGACCCAGTACTTC. It specifies CSVVGTGGVETQYF.

This clone was recorded only once. DNA for the CDR3: TGTGCCACCAACACGGGCCTTGGAGAAGAGACCCAGTACTTC. This codes for CATNTGLGEETQYF. The V call is TRBV6-5, the J call TRBJ2-5; no reliable D call. CDR1 is MNHEY and CDR2 is SVGAGI in the germline V gene. V dropped 10 bases and J dropped 3 bases, with 18 bases sitting between them. This CDR3 has 14 amino acids.

V usage is TRBV5-1 and J usage is TRBJ1-3; D is perhaps TRBD1 (5 bases). This CDR3 region has 11 residues. Trimming shortened V by 7 bases and J by 7 bases, and 9 bases separated the two germline ends. CDR1 and CDR2 (germline): SGHRS, YFSETQ. CDR3 sequence: CASHSGNTIYF. The CDR3 DNA reads TGCGCCAGCCACTCAGGGAACACCATATATTTT.

The chain couples TRBV7-9 to TRBJ1-1; no firm D call. Looked up from germline, CDR1 is SEHNR and CDR2 is FQNEAQ (reference sequence). Trimming shortened V by 6 bases and J by 0 bases, and 5 bases separated the two germline ends. This CDR3 spans 12 amino acids. The CDR3 DNA reads TGTGCCAGCAGGGGGATGAACACTGAAGCTTTCTTT. Residues: CASRGMNTEAFF.

V is TRBV11-3 and J is TRBJ1-6, with D unclear. The germline V gene encodes CDR1 SGHNT and CDR2 YENEEA. V was cut by 5 bases and J by 0 bases, with 8 bases left in between. The CDR3 consists of 15 residues. The CDR3 spells CASSTGSSYNSPLHF. Here the CDR3 DNA reads TGTGCCAGCAGCACGGGGAGCTCCTATAATTCACCCCTCCACTTT.

The rearrangement joins TRBV10-1 to TRBJ2-4; 7 nucleotides match TRBD1. The CDR3 has 14 residues. Germline CDR1 and CDR2: WNHNN and SYGVQD (reference sequence). V was pared by 0 bases and J by 9 bases, with 5 bases of the junction left unmatched. The CDR3 spells CASSESLGGGIQYF. CDR3 DNA sequence: TGCGCCAGCAGTGAGTCACTAGGGGGCGGCATTCAGTACTTC.

The chain recombines TRBV3-1 (or the pseudogene TRBV3-2) with TRBJ2-5, with a weak D call TRBD1 (6 bases). Trimming took off 3 bases at V and 5 bases at J, with 22 bases between the two ends. There are 17 residues in the CDR3. CDR1 and CDR2 from the germline V gene are LGHDT and YNNKEL (reference sequence). This CDR3 is CASSQSGQDYSGETQYF. The CDR3 region has the DNA TGTGCCAGCAGCCAGTCGGGACAAGATTATTCGGGGGAGACCCAGTACTTC.

This sequence joins TRBV7-9 and TRBJ1-1; D uncertain. Germline V gene sequence: CDR1 SEHNR, CDR2 FQNEAQ (reference sequence). The V end was cut by 6 bases, the J end by 4 bases, with 12 bases between. The CDR3 is 13 amino acids. This chain's CDR3 is CASSTIEGTEAFF. The CDR3 DNA reads as TGTGCCAGCAGTACGATCGAGGGCACTGAAGCTTTCTTT.

V is TRBV5-6 and J is TRBJ1-2; D call uncertain. V lost 4 bases and J lost 4, with 11 bases in between. The CDR3 is 13 amino acids. CDR1 is SGHDT and CDR2 is YYEEEE in the germline V gene. CDR3 coding DNA: TGTGCCAGCAGCCAAGGACGGCTCTATGGCTACACCTTC. Encoded protein: CASSQGRLYGYTF.

The gene calls are TRBV10-3 and TRBJ1-5, with TRBD1 matching 8 bases. This CDR3 comprises 12 residues. CDR1 is ENHRY, CDR2 SYGVKD, per germline. With 10 bases clipped from V and 5 bases from J, the junction kept 4 bases outside the gene matches. The CDR3 sequence is CATTGGDQPQHF. The DNA for the CDR3 is TGTGCCACCACAGGGGGGGATCAGCCCCAGCATTTT.

The V and J genes are TRBV4-2 and TRBJ2-1; either TRBD1 or TRBD2 may supply D (5 bases each). Trimming took off 3 bases at V and 0 bases at J, with 9 bases between the two ends. In germline, CDR1 is LGHNA, CDR2 YNFKEQ. This CDR3 is 15 amino acids long. CDR3 sequence: CASSQGPDSYNEQFF. DNA for the CDR3: TGTGCCAGCAGCCAGGGACCCGACTCCTACAATGAGCAGTTCTTC.